Listed here are 23 T cell receptor beta chains from one sample, sequenced in a study of technical replicates of blood from a handful of donors. Generated by immunoSEQ multiplex PCR, the TCRdb table keeps only in-frame clones and is missing some. The table lists roughly 72,000 clones, roughly 97% of them singletons. Material for sequencing was T cells isolated from PBMCs. The source of these receptors is a human donor in good health.

This chain joins TRBV4-3 and TRBJ1-3; D gene uncertain. The CDR3 contains 14 residues. The germline V and J ends were trimmed by 5 bases and 4 bases, with 12 bases remaining between them. Per germline, CDR1 LGHNA and CDR2 YSLEER. In DNA, the CDR3 is TGCGCCAGCAGCTCGGAGGATTGGGGAAACACCATATATTTT. Its translation: CASSSEDWGNTIYF.

V is TRBV11-3 and J is TRBJ1-1; D may be TRBD1 (5 bases). The CDR3 runs to 14 residues. Per germline, CDR1 SGHNT and CDR2 YENEEA. V lost 1 base and J lost 3, with 9 bases in between. The CDR3 spells CASSLGGDYTEAFF. The CDR3 DNA sequence: TGTGCCAGCAGCTTAGGAGGGGACTACACTGAAGCTTTCTTT.

The rearrangement uses TRBV29-1 and TRBJ1-2; perhaps TRBD1 as D (5 bases). Germline V lookup: CDR1 SQVTM, CDR2 ANQGSEA. Trimming left V 7 bases short and J 1 base short, with 13 bases between. This CDR3 spans 13 amino acids. DNA of the CDR3: TGCAGCGCAGGGACGGGGGATAACTATGGCTACACCTTC. This translates into CSAGTGDNYGYTF.

The CDR3 reads CAISESPGFQETQYF. The CDR3 coding sequence is TGTGCCATCAGTGAGTCTCCGGGATTCCAAGAGACCCAGTACTTC. The V and J genes are TRBV10-3 and TRBJ2-5; a possible D gene is TRBD2 (5 bases). The germline V gene encodes CDR1 ENHRY and CDR2 SYGVKD. The CDR3 length is 15 residues. V lost 0 bases and J 1 base, leaving 9 bases between the germline ends.

V usage is TRBV9 and J usage is TRBJ2-1, with 12 bases lining up with TRBD2. Germline CDR1 is SGDLS and CDR2 is YYNGEE. This CDR3 is 16 amino acids long. J gave up 5 bases and V 3 bases, and 6 bases lay outside the gene matches. CDR3 region: CASSAGLAGRNNEQFF. Written as DNA, the CDR3 is TGTGCCAGCAGCGCAGGACTAGCGGGGCGTAACAATGAGCAGTTCTTC.

The rearrangement joins TRBV5-4 to TRBJ2-7, with D perhaps TRBD2 (6 bases). Germline loops: CDR1 SGHNT, CDR2 YYREEE (reference sequence). Trimming left V 0 bases short and J 3 bases short, with 7 bases between. This CDR3 has 13 amino acids. The CDR3 DNA reads as TGTGCCAGCAGCTTGGGACTAGACTACGAGCAGTACTTC. Its translation: CASSLGLDYEQYF.

The rearrangement links TRBV19 to TRBJ1-2; no reliable D call. V lost 4 bases to trimming and J lost 4 bases, with 16 bases between them. CDR1 and CDR2 from the germline V gene are LNHDA and SQIVND (reference sequence). This CDR3 region has 15 residues. The DNA for the CDR3 is TGTGCCAGTAGTAGCCCAGCGGAGAATTCCTATGGCTACACCTTC. It codes for CASSSPAENSYGYTF. Supplemented by reference TRBV19 and TRBJ1-2, the full variable domain reads DGGITQSPKYLFRKEGQNVTLSCEQNLNHDAMYWYRQDPGQGLRLIYYSQIVNDFQKGDIAEGYSVSREKKESFPLTVTSAQKNPTAFYLCASSSPAENSYGYTFGSGTRLTVV.

The gene calls are TRBV27 and TRBJ2-3, with 7 positions matching TRBD2. Unmatched junction bases numbered 7, after V lost 7 bases and J lost 3 bases. The CDR3 is 14 amino acids. The germline V gene encodes CDR1 MNHEY and CDR2 SMNVEV (reference sequence). The CDR3 bases are TGTGCCAGCACCACGGGGGGTAATACAGATACGCAGTATTTT. Amino acids: CASTTGGNTDTQYF.

The chain uses TRBV5-4 and TRBJ2-2; D is perhaps TRBD2 (5 bases). Germline V gene sequence: CDR1 SGHNT, CDR2 YYREEE (reference sequence). The CDR3 extends over 14 amino acids. Deletions cut 4 bases from V and 5 bases from J, with 12 bases between. The CDR3 nucleotides read TGTGCCAGCAGCCAACCCCGAGGGACCGGGGAGCTGTTTTTT. Translated: CASSQPRGTGELFF.

This clone was counted a single time. The rearrangement uses TRBV7-2 and TRBJ1-2, with 8 bases that match TRBD1. CDR1 and CDR2 from the germline V gene are SGHTA and FQGNSA. The V segment lost 5 bases and the J segment 7 bases; nucleotides outside the gene matches: 6. The CDR3 length is 13 residues. In DNA form, the CDR3 reads TGTGCCAGCAGCCCTGACAGGGGTTCTGGCTACACCTTC. It specifies CASSPDRGSGYTF.

The chain links TRBV7-3 to TRBJ1-2; 8 nucleotides agree with TRBD1. The CDR3 totals 13 residues. V lost 5 bases to trimming and J lost 5 bases; unmatched junction nucleotides: 4. Germline V CDR1 and CDR2: SGHTA, FQGTGA. The CDR3 bases are TGTGCCAGCAGCGTGGGACAGGAATATGGCTACACCTTC. This encodes CASSVGQEYGYTF.

The chain employs TRBV6-1 and TRBJ1-1; 7 positions agree with TRBD1. J was trimmed by 3 bases and V by 5 bases; bases with no gene match: 9. The CDR3 spans 15 residues. Germline CDR1 reads MNHNS; CDR2 reads SASEGT. CDR3 nucleotides: TGTGCCAGCAGTATTACAGGGGATGGGGACACTGAAGCTTTCTTT. It codes for CASSITGDGDTEAFF.

The chain carries TRBV28 and TRBJ1-5; 9 bases line up with TRBD1. CDR3 length: 16 amino acids. V trimming: 4 bases; J trimming: 5 bases; junction bases outside the gene matches: 9. Germline-derived CDR1 and CDR2 are MDHEN and SYDVKM. CDR3 sequence reads: CASSSRDREGYQPQHF. The CDR3 coding sequence is TGTGCCAGCAGTTCCCGGGACAGGGAGGGTTATCAGCCCCAGCATTTT. The full variable domain, its missing parts supplied by reference TRBV28 and TRBJ1-5, is DVKVTQSSRYLVKRTGEKVFLECVQDMDHENMFWYRQDPGLGLRLIYFSYDVKMKEKGDIPEGYSVSREKKERFSLILESASTNQTSMYLCASSSRDREGYQPQHFGDGTRLSIL.

The chain combines TRBV5-4 with TRBJ1-2; D call uncertain. Deletions cut 5 bases from V and 2 bases from J, with 10 bases between. The germline gives CDR1 SGHNT, CDR2 YYREEE (reference sequence). This CDR3 comprises 13 residues. This CDR3 reads CASSSGSNYGYTF. CDR3 sequence (DNA): TGTGCCAGCAGTTCCGGGAGCAACTATGGCTACACCTTC.

CDR3 amino acids: CASSPRYQREDPGEQYF. CDR3 DNA: TGTGCCAGCTCACCACGATACCAGCGGGAGGATCCTGGCGAGCAGTACTTC. V usage is TRBV18 and J usage is TRBJ2-7; 9 bases agree with TRBD2. Per germline, CDR1 KGHSH and CDR2 LQKENI. The trim removed 1 base at V and 6 bases at J, leaving 13 bases unmatched. The CDR3 is 17 amino acids.

The gene calls are TRBV14 and TRBJ1-5; D remains ambiguous. The CDR3 length is 13 residues. V lost 0 bases to trimming and J lost 5 bases, with 5 bases between them. The V gene's germline CDR1 is SGHDN and CDR2 FVKESK. The CDR3 DNA is TGTGCCAGCAGCCAAGACACTTATCAGCCCCAGCATTTT. Its protein is CASSQDTYQPQHF.

The chain couples TRBV6-5 to TRBJ1-4; D gene uncertain. The V gene's germline CDR1 is MNHEY and CDR2 SVGAGI. V shed 9 bases and J shed 4 bases, with 15 bases lying between them. The CDR3 loop spans 14 amino acids. The CDR3 bases are TGTGCCAGTCGAGGGAGAAGTAGTAATGAAAAACTGTTTTTT. Protein sequence: CASRGRSSNEKLFF.

The J gene is TRBJ2-3, the V gene TRBV7-2, with 9 bases fitting TRBD1. Germline loops: CDR1 SGHTA, CDR2 FQGNSA. V was clipped by 5 bases and J by 1 base; unmatched bases: 4. CDR3 size: 15 residues. CDR3 region: CASSLWDRGTDTQYF. The CDR3 bases are TGTGCCAGCAGCCTATGGGACAGGGGCACAGATACGCAGTATTTT. Full variable domain (missing parts from reference TRBV7-2 and TRBJ2-3): GAGVSQSPSNKVTEKGKDVELRCDPISGHTALYWYRQSLGQGLEFLIYFQGNSAPDKSGLPSDRFSAERTGGSVSTLTIQRTQQEDSAVYLCASSLWDRGTDTQYFGPGTRLTVL.

The CDR3 is CASSSSGLYEQYF. CDR3 bases: TGTGCCAGCAGTTCTAGCGGGCTCTACGAGCAGTACTTC. J is TRBJ2-7 and V is TRBV28; 8 nucleotides match TRBD2. The CDR3 length is 13 residues. The germline V gene encodes CDR1 MDHEN and CDR2 SYDVKM. Germline trimming cut 4 bases from V and 3 bases from J; bases unmatched to any gene: 2.

The gene calls are TRBV7-2 and TRBJ2-3, with TRBD2 identical over 8 bases. V gave up 8 bases and J gave up 2 bases; unmatched junction bases: 6. The germline CDR1 and CDR2 sequences are SGHTA and FQGNSA. This CDR3 is 14 amino acids long. The DNA of the CDR3 is TGTGCCAGCGTAGCGGGACATTTCACAGATACGCAGTATTTT. Translated, it gives CASVAGHFTDTQYF. Full variable domain (missing parts from reference TRBV7-2 and TRBJ2-3): GAGVSQSPSNKVTEKGKDVELRCDPISGHTALYWYRQSLGQGLEFLIYFQGNSAPDKSGLPSDRFSAERTGGSVSTLTIQRTQQEDSAVYLCASVAGHFTDTQYFGPGTRLTVL.

The V and J genes are TRBV6-5 and TRBJ2-2; possible D gene TRBD1, 6 bases. Germline V gives CDR1 MNHEY, CDR2 SVGAGI. This CDR3 has 14 amino acids. V lost 9 bases and J lost 1, with 12 bases in between. The CDR3 region is CASGGSGNTGELFF. The CDR3, as DNA: TGTGCCAGTGGGGGCAGCGGGAACACCGGGGAGCTGTTTTTT.

The V gene is TRBV5-1, the J gene TRBJ2-3; tentative D call: TRBD2 (7 bases). With 4 bases removed from V and 7 bases from J, the gap between germline ends came to 25 bases. The CDR3 has 17 residues. CDR1 is SGHRS, CDR2 YFSETQ, per germline. DNA for the CDR3: TGCGCCAGCAGCGACAGGATCCAAGCTAGCGGAAAACATACGCAGTATTTT. Its protein product is CASSDRIQASGKHTQYF. The whole variable domain, remainder taken from reference TRBV5-1 and TRBJ2-3, is KAGVTQTPRYLIKTRGQQVTLSCSPISGHRSVSWYQQTPGQGLQFLFEYFSETQRNKGNFPGRFSGRQFSNSRSEMNVSTLELGDSALYLCASSDRIQASGKHTQYFGPGTRLTVL.

The gene calls are TRBV18 and TRBJ2-7, with D perhaps TRBD2 (5 bases). The CDR3 has 13 amino acids. The ends were cut back, 5 bases at V and 5 bases at J, with 13 bases in the middle. Germline V gene data show CDR1 as KGHSH and CDR2 as LQKENI. This CDR3 is CASSDLYGDEQYF. The CDR3 coding sequence is TGTGCCAGCTCAGACTTATACGGGGACGAGCAGTACTTC.